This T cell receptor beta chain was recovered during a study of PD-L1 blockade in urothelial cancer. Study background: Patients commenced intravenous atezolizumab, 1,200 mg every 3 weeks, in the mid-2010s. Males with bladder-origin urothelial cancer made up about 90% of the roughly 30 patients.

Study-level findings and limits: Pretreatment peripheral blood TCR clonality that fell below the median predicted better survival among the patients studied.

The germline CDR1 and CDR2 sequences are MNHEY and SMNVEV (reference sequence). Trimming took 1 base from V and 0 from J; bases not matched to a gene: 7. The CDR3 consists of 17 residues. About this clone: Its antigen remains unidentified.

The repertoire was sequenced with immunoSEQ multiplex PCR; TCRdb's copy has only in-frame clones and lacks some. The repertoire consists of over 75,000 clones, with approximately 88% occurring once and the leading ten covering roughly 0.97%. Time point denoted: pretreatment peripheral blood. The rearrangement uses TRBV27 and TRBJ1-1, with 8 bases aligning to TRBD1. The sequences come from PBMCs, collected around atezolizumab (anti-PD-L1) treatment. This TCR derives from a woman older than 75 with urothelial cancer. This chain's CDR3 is CASSLLLQGGMNTEAFF. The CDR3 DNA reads TGTGCCAGCAGTTTATTGCTACAGGGGGGAATGAACACTGAAGCTTTCTTT.